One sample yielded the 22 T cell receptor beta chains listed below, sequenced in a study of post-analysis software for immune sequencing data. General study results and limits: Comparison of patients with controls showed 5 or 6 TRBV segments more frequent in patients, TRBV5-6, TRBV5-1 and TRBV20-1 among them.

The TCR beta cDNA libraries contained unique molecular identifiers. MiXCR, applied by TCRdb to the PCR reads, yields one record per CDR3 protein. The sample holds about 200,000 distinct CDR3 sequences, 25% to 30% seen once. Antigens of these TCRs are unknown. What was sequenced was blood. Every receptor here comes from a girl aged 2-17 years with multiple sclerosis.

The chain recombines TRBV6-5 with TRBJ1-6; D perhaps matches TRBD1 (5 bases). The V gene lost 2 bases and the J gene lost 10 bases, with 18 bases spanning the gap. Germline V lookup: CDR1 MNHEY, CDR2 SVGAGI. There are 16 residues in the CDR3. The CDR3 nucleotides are TGTGCCAGCAGTTACACCAAGCAGGGAAATAGGTCACCCCTCCACTTT. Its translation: CASSYTKQGNRSPLHF.

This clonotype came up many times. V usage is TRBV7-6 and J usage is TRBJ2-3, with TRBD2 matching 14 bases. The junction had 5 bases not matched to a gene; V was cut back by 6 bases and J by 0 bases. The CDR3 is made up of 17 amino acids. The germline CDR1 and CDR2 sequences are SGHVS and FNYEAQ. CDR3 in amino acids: CASSFGLAGGSTDTQYF. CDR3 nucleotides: TGTGCCAGCAGTTTCGGACTAGCGGGGGGTAGCACAGATACGCAGTATTTT. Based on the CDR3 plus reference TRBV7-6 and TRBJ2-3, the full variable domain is GAGVSQSPRYKVTKRGQDVALRCDPISGHVSLYWYRQALGQGPEFLTYFNYEAQQDKSGLPNDRFSAERPEGSISTLTIQRTEQRDSAMYRCASSFGLAGGSTDTQYFGPGTRLTVL.

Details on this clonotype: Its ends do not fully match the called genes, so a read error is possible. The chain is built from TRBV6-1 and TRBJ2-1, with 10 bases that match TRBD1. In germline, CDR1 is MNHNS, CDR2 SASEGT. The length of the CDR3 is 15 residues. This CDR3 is CAGSVDRGRGDEQFF. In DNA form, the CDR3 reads TGTGCCGGCAGTGTTGACAGGGGGCGCGGTGATGAGCAGTTCTTC.

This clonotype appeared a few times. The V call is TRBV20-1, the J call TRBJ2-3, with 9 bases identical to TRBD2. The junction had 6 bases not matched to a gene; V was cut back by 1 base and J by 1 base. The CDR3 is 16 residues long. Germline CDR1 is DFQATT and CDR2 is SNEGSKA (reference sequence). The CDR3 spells CSARGGASGGTDTQYF. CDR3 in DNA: TGCAGTGCTAGAGGGGGGGCTAGCGGGGGCACAGATACGCAGTATTTT.

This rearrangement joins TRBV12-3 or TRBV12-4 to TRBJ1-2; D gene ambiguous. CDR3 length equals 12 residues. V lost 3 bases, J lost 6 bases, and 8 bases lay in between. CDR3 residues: CASSLRGNGYTF. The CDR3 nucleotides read TGTGCCAGCAGTTTGAGAGGGAATGGCTACACCTTC.

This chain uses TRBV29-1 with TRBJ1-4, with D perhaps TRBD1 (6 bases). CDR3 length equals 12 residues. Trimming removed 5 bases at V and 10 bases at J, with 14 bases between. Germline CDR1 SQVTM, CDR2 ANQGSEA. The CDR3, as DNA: TGCAGCGTTCGTCCAGGGGAGGGAAAACTGTTTTTT. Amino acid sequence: CSVRPGEGKLFF.

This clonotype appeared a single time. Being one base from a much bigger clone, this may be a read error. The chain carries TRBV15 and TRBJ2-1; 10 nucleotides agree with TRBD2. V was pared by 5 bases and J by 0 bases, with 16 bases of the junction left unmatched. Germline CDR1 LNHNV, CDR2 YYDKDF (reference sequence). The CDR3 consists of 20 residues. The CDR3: CATSLSPGLARGSSYNEQFF. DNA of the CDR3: TGTGCCACCAGCTTATCTCCGGGACTAGCGAGAGGCAGCTCCTACAATGAGCAGTTCTTC.

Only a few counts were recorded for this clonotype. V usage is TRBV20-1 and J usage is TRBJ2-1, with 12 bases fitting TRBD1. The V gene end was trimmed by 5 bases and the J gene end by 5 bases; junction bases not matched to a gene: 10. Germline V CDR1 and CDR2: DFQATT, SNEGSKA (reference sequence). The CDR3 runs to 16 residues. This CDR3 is CSAWVRDRGHHNEQFF. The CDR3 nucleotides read TGCAGTGCTTGGGTCCGGGACAGGGGGCATCACAATGAGCAGTTCTTC.

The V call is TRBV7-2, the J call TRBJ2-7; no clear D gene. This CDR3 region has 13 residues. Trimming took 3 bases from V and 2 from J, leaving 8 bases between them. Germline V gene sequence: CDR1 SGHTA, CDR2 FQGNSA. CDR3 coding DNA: TGTGCCAGCAGCTTCGACAAACCCTACGAGCAGTACTTC. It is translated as CASSFDKPYEQYF.

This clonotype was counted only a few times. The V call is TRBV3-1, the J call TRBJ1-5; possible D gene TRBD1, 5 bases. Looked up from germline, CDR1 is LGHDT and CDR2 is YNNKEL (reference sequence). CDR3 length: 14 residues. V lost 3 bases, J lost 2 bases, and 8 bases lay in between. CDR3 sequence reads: CASSQWGGNQPQHF. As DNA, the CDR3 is TGTGCCAGCAGCCAGTGGGGCGGCAATCAGCCCCAGCATTTT.

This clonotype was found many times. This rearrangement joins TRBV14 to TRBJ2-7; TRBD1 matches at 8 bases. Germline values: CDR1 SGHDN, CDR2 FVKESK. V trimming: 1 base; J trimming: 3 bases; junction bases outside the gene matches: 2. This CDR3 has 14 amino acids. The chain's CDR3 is CASSQVGTGYEQYF. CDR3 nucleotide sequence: TGTGCCAGCAGCCAAGTGGGGACAGGCTACGAGCAGTACTTC. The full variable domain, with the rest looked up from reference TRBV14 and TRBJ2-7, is EAGVTQFPSHSVIEKGQTVTLRCDPISGHDNLYWYRRVMGKEIKFLLHFVKESKQDESGMPNNRFLAERTGGTYSTLKVQPAELEDSGVYFCASSQVGTGYEQYFGPGTRLTVT.

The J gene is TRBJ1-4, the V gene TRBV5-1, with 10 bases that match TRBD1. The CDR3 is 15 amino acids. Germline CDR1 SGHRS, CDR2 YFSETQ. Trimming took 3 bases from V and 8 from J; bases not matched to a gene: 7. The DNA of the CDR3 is TGCGCCAGCAGCTATGGACAGGGGGGCGTCGAAAAACTGTTTTTT. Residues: CASSYGQGGVEKLFF.

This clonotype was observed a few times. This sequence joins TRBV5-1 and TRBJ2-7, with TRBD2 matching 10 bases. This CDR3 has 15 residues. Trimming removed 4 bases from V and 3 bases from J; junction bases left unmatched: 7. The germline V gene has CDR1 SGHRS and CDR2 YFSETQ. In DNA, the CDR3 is TGCGCCAGCAGCCTCCCTAGCGGGAGCTTCTACGAGCAGTACTTC. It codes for CASSLPSGSFYEQYF.

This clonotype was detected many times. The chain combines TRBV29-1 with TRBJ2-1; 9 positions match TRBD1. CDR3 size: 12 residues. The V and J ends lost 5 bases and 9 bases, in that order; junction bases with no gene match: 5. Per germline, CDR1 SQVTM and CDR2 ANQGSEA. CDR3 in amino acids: CSVSGQGGEQFF. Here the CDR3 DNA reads TGCAGCGTTTCGGGACAGGGAGGTGAGCAGTTCTTC.

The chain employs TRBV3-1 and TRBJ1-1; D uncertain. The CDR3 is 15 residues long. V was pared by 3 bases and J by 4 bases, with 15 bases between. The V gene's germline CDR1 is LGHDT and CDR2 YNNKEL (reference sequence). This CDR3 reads CASSQSGRVGTEAFF. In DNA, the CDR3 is TGTGCCAGCAGCCAGTCTGGTCGGGTGGGCACTGAAGCTTTCTTT.

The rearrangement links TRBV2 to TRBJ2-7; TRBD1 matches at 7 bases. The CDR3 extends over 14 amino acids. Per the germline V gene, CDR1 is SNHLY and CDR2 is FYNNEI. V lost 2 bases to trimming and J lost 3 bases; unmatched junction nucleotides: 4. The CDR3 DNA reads TGTGCCAGCAGTGAACAGGGGGTGATCTACGAGCAGTACTTC. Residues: CASSEQGVIYEQYF.

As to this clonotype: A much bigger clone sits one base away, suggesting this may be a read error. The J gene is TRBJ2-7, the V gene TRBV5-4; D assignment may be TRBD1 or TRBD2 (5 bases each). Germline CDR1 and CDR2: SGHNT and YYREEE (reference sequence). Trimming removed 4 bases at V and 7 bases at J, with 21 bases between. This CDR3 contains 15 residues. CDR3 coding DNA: TGTGCCAGCAGCCGCGGGCAGGACAACTACAATGAGCAGTACTTC. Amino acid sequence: CASSRGQDNYNEQYF.

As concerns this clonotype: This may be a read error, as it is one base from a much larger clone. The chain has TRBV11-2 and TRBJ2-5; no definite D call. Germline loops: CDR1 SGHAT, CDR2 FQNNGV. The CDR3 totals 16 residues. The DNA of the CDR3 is TGTGCCGGCAGCAACTACCGGACGGCACTTGGGGAGACCCAGTACTTC. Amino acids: CAGSNYRTALGETQYF.

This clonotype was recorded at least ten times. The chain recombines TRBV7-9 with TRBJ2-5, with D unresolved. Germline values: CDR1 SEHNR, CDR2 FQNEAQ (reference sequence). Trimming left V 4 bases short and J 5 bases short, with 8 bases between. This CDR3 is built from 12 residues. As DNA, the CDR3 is TGTGCCAGCAGCTCACACGTGGAGACCCAGTACTTC. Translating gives CASSSHVETQYF.

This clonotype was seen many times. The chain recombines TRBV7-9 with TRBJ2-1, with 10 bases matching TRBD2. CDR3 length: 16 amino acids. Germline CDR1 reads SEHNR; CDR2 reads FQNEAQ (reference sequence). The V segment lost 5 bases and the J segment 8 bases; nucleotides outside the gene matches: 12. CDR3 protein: CASSAGLAETFYEQFF. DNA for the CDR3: TGTGCCAGCAGCGCAGGACTAGCGGAGACCTTCTATGAGCAGTTCTTC.

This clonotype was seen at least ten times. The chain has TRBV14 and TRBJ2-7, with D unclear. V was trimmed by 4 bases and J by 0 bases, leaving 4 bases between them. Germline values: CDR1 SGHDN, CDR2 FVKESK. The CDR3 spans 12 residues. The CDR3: CASSRDSYEQYF. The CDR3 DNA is TGTGCCAGCAGCCGAGACTCCTACGAGCAGTACTTC.

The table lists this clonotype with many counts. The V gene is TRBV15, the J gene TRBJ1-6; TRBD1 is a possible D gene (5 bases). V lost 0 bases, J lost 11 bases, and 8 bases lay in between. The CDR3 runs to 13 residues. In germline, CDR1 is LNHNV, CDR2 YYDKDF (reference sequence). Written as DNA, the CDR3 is TGTGCCACCAGCAGAGAACGACAGCCACCCCTCCACTTT. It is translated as CATSRERQPPLHF.